This passage covers 28 T cell receptor beta chains from one sample sequenced in a study of cytomegalovirus exposure and HLA in healthy donors. Vbeta (60) and Jbeta (13) primers were used in the PCR. The data were produced by immunoSEQ multiplex PCR, yet TCRdb's version contains in-frame clones alone and is incomplete. The repertoire holds around 150,000 clones, with 65% to 80% as singletons. Sequenced material: PBMCs. The receptors stem from a woman between 35 and 50 years old in good health and CMV-seropositive.

The rearrangement joins TRBV2 to TRBJ1-3; D not certain. CDR3 length equals 14 residues. The ends were cut back, 5 bases at V and 0 bases at J, with 8 bases in the middle. Germline loops: CDR1 SNHLY, CDR2 FYNNEI. In nucleotides, the CDR3 is TGTGCCAGCAGTTTCTCTAGCTCTGGAAACACCATATATTTT. Residues: CASSFSSSGNTIYF.

The chain uses TRBV10-3 and TRBJ1-1; TRBD1 aligns across 7 bases. With 8 bases clipped from V and 1 base from J, the junction kept 4 bases outside the gene matches. The CDR3 loop spans 13 amino acids. CDR1 is ENHRY, CDR2 SYGVKD, per germline. CDR3 DNA: TGTGCCATCCAGGGGGGAGCGAACACTGAAGCTTTCTTT. This translates into CAIQGGANTEAFF.

The rearrangement uses TRBV6-5 and TRBJ2-3, with 13 positions matching TRBD2. CDR1 and CDR2 from the germline V gene are MNHEY and SVGAGI. This CDR3 is 15 amino acids long. Unmatched junction bases numbered 4, after V lost 6 bases and J lost 4 bases. The CDR3 DNA is TGTGCCAGCAGAGTAACTAGCGGGAGGGCAGATACGCAGTATTTT. Translated, it gives CASRVTSGRADTQYF.

The table lists this clone with a count of one. The J gene is TRBJ2-1, the V gene TRBV7-7; tentatively, D is TRBD2 (6 bases). The V gene's germline CDR1 is SSHAT and CDR2 FNYEAQ (reference sequence). V shed 2 bases and J shed 5 bases, with 10 bases lying between them. The CDR3 covers 14 residues. CDR3: CASSLRTGDNEQFF. The CDR3 nucleotides read TGTGCCAGCAGCTTAAGGACGGGGGACAATGAGCAGTTCTTC.

This clone came up a few times. V is TRBV4-2 and J is TRBJ2-2; D possibly corresponds to TRBD1 (7 bases). This CDR3 is 17 amino acids long. CDR1 is LGHNA and CDR2 is YNFKEQ in the germline V gene. The ends were cut back, 4 bases at V and 1 base at J, with 16 bases in the middle. CDR3 bases: TGTGCCAGCAGCCGCGGGACAGTCGGCGGGAACACCGGGGAGCTGTTTTTT. Translation: CASSRGTVGGNTGELFF.

This clone has just one count. The chain is built from TRBV10-2 and TRBJ1-3; 9 bases align to TRBD1. V trimming: 6 bases; J trimming: 2 bases; junction bases outside the gene matches: 5. Germline-derived CDR1 and CDR2 are WSHSY and SAAADI. The length of the CDR3 is 15 residues. The CDR3 bases are TGCGCCAGCAGGAGGACAGGGGAGACTGGAAACACCATATATTTT. Its protein is CASRRTGETGNTIYF.

This sequence joins TRBV5-1 and TRBJ1-5; 8 bases match TRBD1. In germline, CDR1 is SGHRS, CDR2 YFSETQ. The ends lost 4 bases at V and 5 bases at J; junction bases unmatched: 5. This CDR3 has 14 amino acids. The CDR3 region is CASSTTGVDQPQHF. CDR3 bases: TGCGCCAGCAGCACGACAGGGGTCGATCAGCCCCAGCATTTT.

The chain has TRBV5-1 and TRBJ2-2; D unclear. The V end lost 0 bases, the J end lost 5 bases, and 14 bases lay between the germline ends. Looked up from germline, CDR1 is SGHRS and CDR2 is YFSETQ. This CDR3 is built from 16 residues. This chain's CDR3 is CASSLADSLRTGELFF. The CDR3 DNA is TGCGCCAGCAGCTTGGCCGATAGCCTGAGAACCGGGGAGCTGTTTTTT.

The chain carries TRBV28 and TRBJ1-2, with D perhaps TRBD1 (5 bases). The CDR3 spans 14 residues. Germline lookup yields CDR1 MDHEN and CDR2 SYDVKM. V was trimmed by 4 bases and J by 3 bases, leaving 12 bases between them. CDR3 nucleotides: TGTGCCAGCAGTTCTCCAGGGATCGACTATGGCTACACCTTC. The encoded protein is CASSSPGIDYGYTF.

The V gene is TRBV5-1, the J gene TRBJ1-4, with D tentatively TRBD1 (5 bases). Per germline, CDR1 SGHRS and CDR2 YFSETQ. This CDR3 has 13 amino acids. The V end was cut by 7 bases, the J end by 4 bases, with 11 bases between. DNA for the CDR3: TGCGCCAGCGGGACGGGAGATAATGAAAAACTGTTTTTT. It encodes CASGTGDNEKLFF.

The chain carries TRBV19 and TRBJ1-1; D unresolved. The CDR3 sequence is 13 residues long. The V gene's germline CDR1 is LNHDA and CDR2 SQIVND (reference sequence). The V and J ends lost 5 bases and 0 bases respectively, with 7 bases between them. CDR3 residues: CASSSQVNTEAFF. Written as DNA, the CDR3 is TGTGCCAGTAGTTCTCAGGTGAACACTGAAGCTTTCTTT. The whole variable domain, filled in from reference TRBV19 and TRBJ1-1, reads DGGITQSPKYLFRKEGQNVTLSCEQNLNHDAMYWYRQDPGQGLRLIYYSQIVNDFQKGDIAEGYSVSREKKESFPLTVTSAQKNPTAFYLCASSSQVNTEAFFGQGTRLTVV.

V gene TRBV2 combines with J gene TRBJ2-3; D uncertain. This CDR3 is built from 16 residues. Per germline, CDR1 SNHLY and CDR2 FYNNEI. Trimming pared 5 bases from V and 6 bases from J, leaving 21 bases between. CDR3 bases: TGTGCCAGCAGTTACCCTAGAGGTGGCGGAGAGGATACGCAGTATTTT. As protein: CASSYPRGGGEDTQYF. The variable domain in full, completed from reference TRBV2 and TRBJ2-3, reads EPEVTQTPSHQVTQMGQEVILRCVPISNHLYFYWYRQILGQKVEFLVSFYNNEISEKSEIFDDQFSVERPDGSNFTLKIRSTKLEDSAMYFCASSYPRGGGEDTQYFGPGTRLTVL.

The chain joins TRBV6-6 to TRBJ2-5; 12 bases agree with TRBD2. The CDR3 extends over 12 amino acids. Germline CDR1 and CDR2: MNHNY and SVGAGI (reference sequence). The V segment lost 11 bases and the J segment 4 bases; nucleotides outside the gene matches: 2. CDR3 protein: CAVLAGGETQYF. CDR3 DNA: TGTGCCGTACTAGCGGGGGGAGAGACCCAGTACTTC.

The CDR3: CASSQGTGTNYGYTF. The CDR3, as DNA: TGCGCCAGCAGCCAAGGGACAGGGACTAACTATGGCTACACCTTC. The rearrangement uses TRBV4-3 and TRBJ1-2; 8 positions match TRBD1. Germline V CDR1 and CDR2: LGHNA, YSLEER. V lost 1 base, J lost 0 bases, and 1 base stayed unmatched. The CDR3 totals 15 residues.

This rearrangement joins TRBV23-1 to TRBJ1-2; TRBD1 matches at 9 bases. TRBV23-1 is filed as an ORF, its function uncertain. CDR3 length equals 16 residues. J was trimmed by 7 bases and V by 1 base; bases with no gene match: 10. CDR3 residues: CASSQFSGTGFCGYTF. The CDR3 DNA is TGCGCCAGCAGTCAATTCTCCGGGACAGGGTTCTGTGGCTACACCTTC.

The sample holds a few counts of this clone. The gene calls are TRBV13 and TRBJ1-2; D not certain. Per germline, CDR1 PRHDT and CDR2 FYEKMQ (reference sequence). This CDR3 is 12 amino acids long. The ends were cut back, 1 base at V and 7 bases at J, with 7 bases in the middle. CDR3 in DNA: TGTGCCAGCAGCTTAGTTGGGAGTGGCTACACCTTC. This encodes CASSLVGSGYTF.

The rearrangement uses TRBV10-3 and TRBJ1-2; 7 positions agree with TRBD1. CDR3 length equals 12 residues. Per the germline V gene, CDR1 is ENHRY and CDR2 is SYGVKD. J gave up 8 bases and V 4 bases, and 4 bases lay outside the gene matches. CDR3 nucleotide sequence: TGTGCCATCAGTGTTCAGGGGGGAGGCTACACCTTC. The encoded protein is CAISVQGGGYTF.

The J gene is TRBJ1-2, the V gene TRBV7-9; TRBD1 might be the D (6 bases). The CDR3 sequence is 15 residues long. V was shortened by 4 bases and J by 0 bases, with 12 bases between the two germline ends. Germline V gives CDR1 SEHNR, CDR2 FQNEAQ (reference sequence). CDR3 amino acids: CASSSAGVANYGYTF. The CDR3 nucleotides are TGTGCCAGCAGCTCAGCAGGGGTAGCTAACTATGGCTACACCTTC. Based on the CDR3 plus reference TRBV7-9 and TRBJ1-2, the full variable domain is DTGVSQNPRHKITKRGQNVTFRCDPISEHNRLYWYRQTLGQGPEFLTYFQNEAQLEKSRLLSDRFSAERPKGSFSTLEIQRTEQGDSAMYLCASSSAGVANYGYTFGSGTRLTVV.

V is TRBV7-2 and J is TRBJ2-3, with 13 bases aligning to TRBD2. Germline V gives CDR1 SGHTA, CDR2 FQGNSA. The CDR3 has 18 residues. With 5 bases clipped from V and 0 bases from J, the junction kept 8 bases outside the gene matches. CDR3 DNA: TGTGCCAGCAGCCCCACTAGCGGGAGGGCCTTTAGCACAGATACGCAGTATTTT. Amino acid sequence: CASSPTSGRAFSTDTQYF.

For this clone: The identical CDR3 is also encoded by other nucleotide sequences in the sample. This chain joins TRBV15 and TRBJ2-2; 8 nucleotides agree with TRBD2. With 1 base clipped from V and 3 bases from J, the junction kept 7 bases outside the gene matches. Looked up from germline, CDR1 is LNHNV and CDR2 is YYDKDF (reference sequence). This CDR3 is 17 amino acids long. The chain's CDR3 is CATSRGRTGGDTGELFF. The CDR3 bases are TGTGCCACCAGCAGAGGGAGGACGGGAGGGGACACCGGGGAGCTGTTTTTT.

This clone was found once. The chain is built from TRBV7-9 and TRBJ2-1; 7 bases agree with TRBD1. Germline V gives CDR1 SEHNR, CDR2 FQNEAQ (reference sequence). V shed 5 bases, J shed 1 base, and the junction held 2 bases outside the gene matches. This CDR3 region has 14 residues. CDR3 residues: CASSRQGSYNEQFF. The CDR3 region has the DNA TGTGCCAGCAGCAGACAGGGATCCTACAATGAGCAGTTCTTC.

J is TRBJ2-2 and V is TRBV19; 15 bases map to TRBD2. CDR1 and CDR2 from the germline V gene are LNHDA and SQIVND (reference sequence). The V and J ends lost 3 bases and 2 bases, in that order; junction bases with no gene match: 7. The CDR3 totals 19 residues. This chain's CDR3 is CASSIGLAGGRFNTGELFF. In DNA form, the CDR3 reads TGTGCCAGTAGTATCGGACTAGCGGGAGGGAGGTTTAACACCGGGGAGCTGTTTTTT.

The V gene is TRBV20-1, the J gene TRBJ1-1; D is undetermined. The length of the CDR3 is 11 residues. The germline V and J ends were trimmed by 6 bases and 10 bases, with 15 bases remaining between them. Germline CDR1 and CDR2: DFQATT and SNEGSKA (reference sequence). For the CDR3, the DNA is TGCAGTGCCGCGGGCGGGTCAGGAGCTTTCTTT. Protein: CSAAGGSGAFF.

The CDR3 loop is CASSLMGEGLNEQFF. DNA for the CDR3: TGTGCCAGCAGCTTAATGGGGGAGGGGCTCAATGAGCAGTTCTTC. The chain carries TRBV11-3 and TRBJ2-1; TRBD2 aligns across 7 bases. The J segment lost 6 bases and the V segment lost 2 bases, leaving 7 bases of the junction unmatched. Germline assignment: CDR1 SGHNT and CDR2 YENEEA. The CDR3 covers 15 residues. Supplemented by reference TRBV11-3 and TRBJ2-1, the full variable domain reads EAGVVQSPRYKIIEKKQPVAFWCNPISGHNTLYWYLQNLGQGPELLIRYENEEAVDDSQLPKDRFSAERLKGVDSTLKIQPAELGDSAVYLCASSLMGEGLNEQFFGPGTRLTVL.

There are a few counts of this clone. The chain links TRBV5-1 to TRBJ1-5; 10 bases match TRBD1. The CDR3 covers 16 residues. The germline V gene encodes CDR1 SGHRS and CDR2 YFSETQ. The trim removed 0 bases at V and 2 bases at J, leaving 2 bases unmatched. The CDR3 DNA is TGCGCCAGCAGCTTGGAGGGGACAGGGGGCAATCAGCCCCAGCATTTT. Translation: CASSLEGTGGNQPQHF.

This clone was detected only once. The chain's CDR3 is CASSQRQDAAANYGYTF. The DNA of the CDR3 is TGCGCCAGCAGCCAAAGACAGGACGCGGCAGCTAACTATGGCTACACCTTC. The chain combines TRBV4-1 with TRBJ1-2, with D maybe TRBD1 (6 bases). Between the trimmed V and J ends, which lost 2 bases and 0 bases, there was a span of 16 bases. The CDR3 consists of 17 residues. Germline V gene data show CDR1 as MGHRA and CDR2 as YSYEKL.

The chain has TRBV19 and TRBJ1-1, with 7 bases identical to TRBD1. With 5 bases clipped from V and 1 base from J, the junction kept 4 bases outside the gene matches. Germline V gene data show CDR1 as LNHDA and CDR2 as SQIVND (reference sequence). This CDR3 comprises 14 residues. The chain's CDR3 is CASSRRGENTEAFF. In nucleotides, the CDR3 is TGTGCCAGTAGTCGCAGGGGGGAGAACACTGAAGCTTTCTTT.

The CDR3 DNA reads as TGCGCCAGCAGTTTGACAGGGGGCTGGGAAGCTTTCTTT. Protein: CASSLTGGWEAFF. This sequence joins TRBV5-1 and TRBJ1-1, with 10 bases aligning to TRBD1. Germline assignment: CDR1 SGHRS and CDR2 YFSETQ. V lost 5 bases, J lost 8 bases, and 6 bases stayed unmatched. This CDR3 is 13 amino acids long.